This T cell receptor beta chain was identified in a study of blood T cell repertoires in COVID-19. Study at large: Whether acute or convalescent, the COVID-19 samples came from the United States, Italy and Spain. Sources were T cells, B-cell-depleted T cells, or PBMCs; the material itself was cDNA or gDNA.

As processed by the authors: Quantification of nucleated cells was approximated via reference gene primer amplification. Profiled with immunoSEQ multiplex PCR; TCRdb holds only in-frame clones, not every one. The V and J calls and the clone size are those of that table, but D and trimming were determined from the DNA. The table has roughly 64,000 clones, just over 85% seen once. Points on this clone: Other DNA sequences in the sample encode the same CDR3.

This clonotype originated in a middle-aged man with active COVID-19. The specimen sequenced was peripheral blood.

The CDR3 is CASSPGDTGELFF. For the CDR3, the DNA is TGTGCCAGCTCACCCGGGGACACCGGGGAGCTGTTTTTT. J is TRBJ2-2 and V is TRBV18; D may be TRBD2 (5 bases). V was clipped by 3 bases and J by 3 bases, with 5 bases between them. This CDR3 has 13 residues. Germline-derived CDR1 and CDR2 are KGHSH and LQKENI.